The sequence of this TCR beta chain was determined in a study of cytomegalovirus exposure and HLA in healthy donors. Turning to the study itself: Clustering assigned approximately 79% of the approximately 400 genotyped donors to the Caucasian-associated ancestry cluster.

This clone occurred a few times. This CDR3 has 15 amino acids. The V gene's germline CDR1 is KGHSH and CDR2 LQKENI. V was clipped by 5 bases and J by 4 bases; unmatched bases: 7. The PCR had 60 Vbeta and 13 Jbeta primers. TCRdb's table, derived via immunoSEQ multiplex PCR, lists solely in-frame clones and lacks some. This table has approximately 150,000 clones, about 64% appearing once. The material sequenced was PBMCs. The source of this sequence is an older woman in good health and CMV-seropositive. The chain carries TRBV18 and TRBJ2-1, with TRBD2 matching 8 bases. The CDR3 region is CASSTRTSLYNEQFF. CDR3 coding DNA: TGTGCCAGCTCAACGAGGACTAGCCTATACAATGAGCAGTTCTTC. The full variable domain, its missing parts supplied by reference TRBV18 and TRBJ2-1, is NAGVMQNPRHLVRRRGQEARLRCSPMKGHSHVYWYRQLPEEGLKFMVYLQKENIIDESGMPKERFSAEFPKEGPSILRIQQVVRGDSAAYFCASSTRTSLYNEQFFGPGTRLTVL.